The clone carrying this T cell receptor (beta chain) was counted a few times. This specimen comes from a study of blood T cell repertoires in COVID-19. The V segment lost 3 bases and the J segment 0 bases; nucleotides outside the gene matches: 2. The CDR3 extends over 15 amino acids. Looked up from germline, CDR1 is MNHEY and CDR2 is SMNVEV (reference sequence). TCRdb's copy holds only in-frame clones and misses some; the assay was immunoSEQ multiplex PCR. The sample yields almost 35,000 clones, 88% seen once. The chain employs TRBV27 and TRBJ2-1; 7 bases are shared with TRBD2. This TCR was recovered from a man aged 60 to 75 with active COVID-19. The specimen was peripheral blood. The CDR3 nucleotides are TGTGCCAGCAGTTTCGGGACTACCTCCTACAATGAGCAGTTCTTC. It is translated as CASSFGTTSYNEQFF.